The 3 T cell receptor beta chains in this list originate from one sample, sequenced in a study of Ad26.COV2.S vaccination and SARS-CoV-2 variants. Sequencing was performed with immunoSEQ multiplex PCR; in TCRdb, only in-frame clones are kept and a portion is missing. The sample has 400,000 to 500,000 clones; roughly nine tenths are singletons. This sample's treatment: some 19 received Ad26.COV2.S at low or high dose, single or two shots; roughly five received placebo; per-sample allocation not given. Day 63 following the first vaccine or placebo injection was when the samples were taken. The sequences come from peripheral blood, collected in a trial of Ad26.COV2.S vaccine versus placebo. These receptors were obtained from a person between 18 and 65 years old who received the Ad26.COV2.S COVID-19 vaccine or a placebo.

Details on this clone: Different DNA sequences within this sample yield the same CDR3. The V call is TRBV4-3, the J call TRBJ2-5, with 8 bases lining up with TRBD2. The CDR3 totals 15 residues. Germline trimming cut 0 bases from V and 5 bases from J; bases unmatched to any gene: 5. Germline assignment: CDR1 LGHNA and CDR2 YSLEER. CDR3 sequence reads: CASSQDLGGGETQYF. In DNA, the CDR3 is TGCGCCAGCAGCCAAGATCTAGGCGGGGGGGAGACCCAGTACTTC.

The J gene is TRBJ1-4, the V gene TRBV4-2; D unclear. Trimming removed 2 bases from V and 6 bases from J, with 7 bases in between. The CDR3 is made up of 13 amino acids. Germline lookup yields CDR1 LGHNA and CDR2 YNFKEQ. CDR3 sequence: CASSQNRDEKLFF. DNA for the CDR3: TGTGCCAGCAGCCAAAACCGGGATGAAAAACTGTTTTTT.

The V and J genes are TRBV4-1 and TRBJ1-1, with D possibly TRBD1 on 6 matching bases. The V gene lost 3 bases and the J gene lost 0 bases, with 20 bases spanning the gap. Germline CDR1 reads MGHRA; CDR2 reads YSYEKL. This CDR3 region has 18 residues. The CDR3 nucleotides are TGCGCCAGCAGCCACCTCAAGGCGACAGGCCTCATGAACACTGAAGCTTTCTTT. Its translation: CASSHLKATGLMNTEAFF.